The next 13 T cell receptor beta chains were all read from a single sample in a study of regulatory T cells in long-lasting Graves disease. CDR3 regions were amplified by Arm-PCR using iRepertoire HTBI primers to build TCR beta libraries. From the multiplex PCR reads, TCRdb called clonotypes with MiXCR, one entry per CDR3 protein. The sample contains about 620,000 distinct CDR3 sequences, about 16% of which appear only once. Time point in this sample: newly diagnosed GD, antithyroid drugs for less than 3 months. RNA isolated from PBMCs was used to make the TCR library. These data also featured in a second study, about T cells in Graves' hyperthyroidism and ophthalmopathy.

Source: peripheral blood mononuclear cells (PBMCs), taken at new diagnosis, from a patient treated with antithyroid drugs. Receptors originate from a woman aged 25 to 45 with Graves disease.

This clonotype was recorded at least ten times. The rearrangement links TRBV15 to TRBJ2-7; TRBD1 matches 10 bases. This CDR3 region has 14 residues. In germline, CDR1 is LNHNV, CDR2 YYDKDF (reference sequence). Unmatched junction bases numbered 2, after V lost 3 bases and J lost 3 bases. The CDR3 nucleotides are TGTGCCACCAGCAGCGGACAGGGGGGCTACGAGCAGTACTTC. Protein sequence: CATSSGQGGYEQYF. The complete variable domain, with remaining parts taken from reference TRBV15 and TRBJ2-7, reads DAMVIQNPRYQVTQFGKPVTLSCSQTLNHNVMYWYQQKSSQAPKLLFHYYDKDFNNEADTPDNFQSRRPNTSFCFLDIRSPGLGDTAMYLCATSSGQGGYEQYFGPGTRLTVT.

Ten or more counts support this clonotype. The chain recombines TRBV12-3 or TRBV12-4 with TRBJ1-2; a weak D match, TRBD1 (6 bases). Trimming stripped 5 bases from V and 8 bases from J, with 18 bases between. The CDR3 loop spans 14 amino acids. CDR3 DNA: TGTGCCAGCAGTACCGGACAGCGAGAAGGAGGCTACACCTTC. As protein: CASSTGQREGGYTF.

In this sample, this clonotype turned up many times. The chain has TRBV28 and TRBJ2-1; 12 nucleotides agree with TRBD2. CDR3 length: 16 residues. CDR1 MDHEN and CDR2 SYDVKM come from the germline V gene. Trimming removed 1 base from V and 8 bases from J; junction bases left unmatched: 6. CDR3 nucleotide sequence: TGTGCCAGCAGTTTATCCGGACTAGCGGGACGATATGAGCAGTTCTTC. Residues: CASSLSGLAGRYEQFF.

In its sample, this clonotype was seen many times. This rearrangement joins TRBV3-1 to TRBJ1-3; perhaps TRBD1 as D (5 bases). CDR1 and CDR2 from the germline V gene are LGHDT and YNNKEL (reference sequence). V was pared by 4 bases and J by 3 bases, with 13 bases between. The CDR3 spans 15 residues. The CDR3 is CASSLLRVNGNTIYF. CDR3 bases: TGTGCCAGCAGCCTCCTCAGGGTGAATGGAAACACCATATATTTT.

Ten or more counts support this clonotype. The V and J genes are TRBV6-1 and TRBJ2-5; the D gene is possibly TRBD1 (6 bases). Germline V lookup: CDR1 MNHNS, CDR2 SASEGT. The ends were cut back, 7 bases at V and 5 bases at J, with 14 bases in the middle. The CDR3 is made up of 13 amino acids. The chain's CDR3 is CASTITGMETQYF. As DNA, the CDR3 is TGTGCCAGCACTATTACAGGGATGGAGACCCAGTACTTC.

The chain carries TRBV5-1 and TRBJ1-1; TRBD1 matches at 8 bases. The germline gives CDR1 SGHRS, CDR2 YFSETQ. This CDR3 has 16 amino acids. After removal of 4 bases from V and 1 base from J, the junction contained 9 bases not matched to a gene. The CDR3 loop is CASSDPGQAENTEAFF. In DNA, the CDR3 is TGCGCCAGCAGCGACCCGGGACAGGCGGAGAACACTGAAGCTTTCTTT.

This chain uses TRBV20-1 with TRBJ2-7, with D uncertain. Between the trimmed V and J ends, which lost 6 bases and 0 bases, there was a span of 18 bases. CDR1 and CDR2 from the germline V gene are DFQATT and SNEGSKA (reference sequence). The CDR3 loop spans 15 amino acids. In nucleotides, the CDR3 is TGCAGTGCCAGTAACCCCGGGTTTAGCTCCTACGAGCAGTACTTC. This translates into CSASNPGFSSYEQYF.

In its sample, this clonotype was seen many times. The chain uses TRBV10-3 and TRBJ2-2; D possibly matches TRBD1 or TRBD2 (6 bases each). CDR1 and CDR2 (germline): ENHRY, SYGVKD. This CDR3 comprises 14 residues. V gave up 10 bases and J gave up 0 bases, with 12 bases separating them. The CDR3 region is CATRGGANTGELFF. In DNA, the CDR3 is TGTGCCACCAGGGGCGGGGCGAACACCGGGGAGCTGTTTTTT.

This clonotype was observed a few times. This chain uses TRBV25-1 with TRBJ2-3; the D is unclear. Germline V gene sequence: CDR1 MGHDK, CDR2 SYGVNS. Deletions cut 7 bases from V and 4 bases from J, with 15 bases between. CDR3 length: 14 residues. This chain's CDR3 is CASNSLRVADTQYF. Here the CDR3 DNA reads TGTGCCAGCAACTCTCTAAGGGTGGCAGATACGCAGTATTTT.

This clonotype was counted ten times or more. The rearrangement links TRBV12-3 or TRBV12-4 to TRBJ2-2, with D perhaps TRBD1 (6 bases). This CDR3 is 15 amino acids long. Trimming removed 7 bases from V and 5 bases from J, with 17 bases in between. DNA for the CDR3: TGTGCCAGCACCACCCGGACAGTTGGAACCGGGGAGCTGTTTTTT. Translated, it gives CASTTRTVGTGELFF.

In its sample, this clonotype was seen a few times. This chain connects TRBV19 to TRBJ1-4; no firm D call. CDR1 and CDR2 (germline): LNHDA, SQIVND (reference sequence). Trimming removed 4 bases at V and 5 bases at J, with 8 bases between. CDR3 length: 13 amino acids. This CDR3 is CASSTGPNEKLFF. The CDR3 region has the DNA TGTGCCAGTAGTACAGGACCGAATGAAAAACTGTTTTTT.

This clonotype was seen many times. The rearrangement joins TRBV6-1 to TRBJ2-1; tentative D call: TRBD1 (6 bases). The CDR3 has 14 amino acids. Looked up from germline, CDR1 is MNHNS and CDR2 is SASEGT. Trimming left V 10 bases short and J 4 bases short, with 17 bases between. CDR3 sequence (DNA): TGTGCCACTTTGCCCCGGACAGCTTACAATGAGCAGTTCTTC. Residues: CATLPRTAYNEQFF.

The chain links TRBV19 to TRBJ2-2, with D tentatively TRBD2 (6 bases). Trimming cost V 3 bases and J 2 bases, with 10 bases left between them. The CDR3 sequence is 15 residues long. Germline V lookup: CDR1 LNHDA, CDR2 SQIVND (reference sequence). CDR3 bases: TGTGCCAGTAGTATCGCGGGGCTAAACACCGGGGAGCTGTTTTTT. Translating it yields CASSIAGLNTGELFF.